What follows are 14 T cell receptor beta chains derived from one specimen sequenced in a study of CD8 T cells in ankylosing spondylitis. TCRdb re-derived calls from the 5' RACE reads in MiXCR, one entry per CDR3 protein. Of some 250,000 distinct CDR3 sequences in the sample, approximately 12% were seen once. The sample consisted of blood, either unsorted or a sorted T cell fraction (not recorded which). The receptors here all came from a male donor with ankylosing spondylitis or in good health (not recorded which).

This clonotype turned up a few times. V usage is TRBV7-9 and J usage is TRBJ2-7, with TRBD2 as a possible D gene (6 bases). The CDR3 has 12 amino acids. Germline V lookup: CDR1 SEHNR, CDR2 FQNEAQ (reference sequence). V was pared by 4 bases and J by 5 bases, with 9 bases between. The CDR3 DNA follows: TGTGCCAGCAGCTACGGACTAAACGAGCAGTACTTC. Its protein is CASSYGLNEQYF.

Ten or more counts support this clonotype. The CDR3 DNA follows: TGTGCCAGCAGTGATGGAGGCAGGGTAAACACCGGGGAGCTGTTTTTT. This encodes CASSDGGRVNTGELFF. The genes are TRBV2 and TRBJ2-2; TRBD1 or TRBD2 may be the D gene (5 bases each). CDR1 and CDR2 from the germline V gene are SNHLY and FYNNEI. The CDR3 sequence is 16 residues long. V was cut by 3 bases and J by 2 bases, with 13 bases left in between.

This clonotype turned up a few times. The CDR3 spells CASSRIVGAGAEAFF. CDR3 nucleotides: TGCGCCAGCAGCCGTATCGTGGGGGCGGGGGCTGAAGCTTTCTTT. V usage is TRBV4-1 and J usage is TRBJ1-1, with a tentative D call TRBD1 (6 bases). V lost 4 bases to trimming and J lost 6 bases, with 18 bases between them. The CDR3 has 15 residues. From germline, CDR1 is MGHRA and CDR2 YSYEKL.

The chain carries TRBV7-2 and TRBJ2-2, with D possibly being TRBD1 (6 bases). This CDR3 has 15 residues. Trimming took 5 bases from V and 4 from J, leaving 14 bases between them. Germline V gives CDR1 SGHTA, CDR2 FQGNSA. The CDR3 DNA sequence: TGTGCCAGCAGCCCAAAGGCAGGGGCCACCGGGGAGCTGTTTTTT. Protein sequence: CASSPKAGATGELFF.

In this sample, this clonotype turned up many times. The genes are TRBV7-8 and TRBJ2-7, with TRBD2 matching over 7 bases. Trimming removed 1 base from V and 5 bases from J; junction bases left unmatched: 5. This CDR3 contains 14 residues. Per the germline V gene, CDR1 is SGHVS and CDR2 is FQNEAQ. The CDR3 loop reads CASSLDRGSDEQYF. The CDR3 coding sequence is TGTGCCAGCAGCTTAGACCGCGGGAGCGACGAGCAGTACTTC.

In its sample, this clonotype was seen many times. This sequence joins TRBV20-1 and TRBJ2-2; the match to TRBD1 covers 7 bases. The CDR3 extends over 15 amino acids. Germline CDR1 DFQATT, CDR2 SNEGSKA (reference sequence). After removal of 7 bases from V and 3 bases from J, the junction contained 11 bases not matched to a gene. The CDR3 region is CSVKQGLWDTGELFF. CDR3 sequence (DNA): TGCAGTGTCAAACAGGGGCTCTGGGACACCGGGGAGCTGTTTTTT.

This clonotype was detected many times. CDR3 sequence (DNA): TGTGCCAGCAGCCAAGCAGGGTCTGGAAACACCATATATTTT. Its translation is CASSQAGSGNTIYF. The chain is built from TRBV3-1 and TRBJ1-3; TRBD1 is a possible D gene (5 bases). Germline CDR1 LGHDT, CDR2 YNNKEL (reference sequence). The CDR3 extends over 14 amino acids. V was cut by 1 base and J by 1 base, with 5 bases left in between.

The J gene is TRBJ2-5, the V gene TRBV4-1, with 11 bases matching TRBD2. The germline CDR1 and CDR2 sequences are MGHRA and YSYEKL. Trimming took 1 base from V and 1 from J; bases not matched to a gene: 2. CDR3 size: 16 residues. CDR3 sequence (DNA): TGCGCCAGCAGCCAAGGACTAGCGGGATCCCAAGAGACCCAGTACTTC. Translating gives CASSQGLAGSQETQYF.

This clonotype showed up many times. The V and J genes are TRBV28 and TRBJ2-3, with D maybe TRBD2 (5 bases). The V gene lost 6 bases and the J gene lost 2 bases, with 12 bases spanning the gap. Germline V CDR1 and CDR2: MDHEN, SYDVKM. CDR3 size: 14 residues. For the CDR3, the DNA is TGTGCCAGCAGGCGAGGGCAGCTCACAGATACGCAGTATTTT. It translates to CASRRGQLTDTQYF.

Concerning this clonotype itself: The germline gene is not matched at one end of the junction; a read error may be the cause. The rearrangement joins TRBV29-1 to TRBJ1-1; D unclear. Per the germline V gene, CDR1 is SQVTM and CDR2 is ANQGSEA. The CDR3 runs 15 residues. CDR3 in DNA: TGCAGCGTTGAACATGGCCTCTGGGTCACCACTGAAACTTTCTTT. Protein product: CSVEHGLWVTTETFF. The complete variable domain, with remaining parts taken from reference TRBV29-1 and TRBJ1-1, reads SAVISQKPSRDICQRGTSLTIQCQVDSQVTMMFWYRQQPGQSLTLIATANQGSEATYESGFVIDKFPISRPNLTFSTLTVSNMSPEDSSIYLCSVEHGLWVTTETFFGQGTRLTVV.

This clonotype was seen a few times. The chain links TRBV10-3 to TRBJ2-3; TRBD1 aligns across 9 bases. V lost 4 bases to trimming and J lost 2 bases; unmatched junction nucleotides: 4. CDR3 length: 15 amino acids. From germline, CDR1 is ENHRY and CDR2 SYGVKD. CDR3 sequence reads: CAISVGQGDTDTQYF. In nucleotides, the CDR3 is TGTGCCATCAGTGTGGGACAGGGAGACACAGATACGCAGTATTTT.

This clonotype appeared many times. The J gene is TRBJ2-1, the V gene TRBV6-1; 9 bases fit TRBD1. This CDR3 comprises 14 residues. CDR1 and CDR2 from the germline V gene are MNHNS and SASEGT. J lost 4 bases, V lost 6 bases, and 4 bases had no gene match. The chain's CDR3 is CASRRQGVYNEQFF. For the CDR3, the DNA is TGTGCCAGCAGGAGACAGGGGGTTTACAATGAGCAGTTCTTC.

This clonotype came up many times. The rearrangement uses TRBV7-6 and TRBJ2-5; TRBD1 or TRBD2 may be the D gene (5 bases each). Trimming took 2 bases from V and 3 from J, leaving 10 bases between them. CDR1 SGHVS and CDR2 FNYEAQ come from the germline V gene. The CDR3 totals 14 residues. CDR3 in amino acids: CASSLRDQKETQYF. The DNA of the CDR3 is TGTGCCAGCAGCTTACGGGACCAGAAAGAGACCCAGTACTTC.

The CDR3 loop reads CASGLPAGWRQETQYF. The CDR3 DNA sequence: TGTGCCAGCGGTCTCCCTGCTGGGTGGCGACAAGAGACCCAGTACTTC. The V and J genes are TRBV28 and TRBJ2-5; D gene unclear. CDR1 MDHEN and CDR2 SYDVKM come from the germline V gene. The CDR3 sequence is 16 residues long. Trimming left V 8 bases short and J 2 bases short, with 21 bases between.